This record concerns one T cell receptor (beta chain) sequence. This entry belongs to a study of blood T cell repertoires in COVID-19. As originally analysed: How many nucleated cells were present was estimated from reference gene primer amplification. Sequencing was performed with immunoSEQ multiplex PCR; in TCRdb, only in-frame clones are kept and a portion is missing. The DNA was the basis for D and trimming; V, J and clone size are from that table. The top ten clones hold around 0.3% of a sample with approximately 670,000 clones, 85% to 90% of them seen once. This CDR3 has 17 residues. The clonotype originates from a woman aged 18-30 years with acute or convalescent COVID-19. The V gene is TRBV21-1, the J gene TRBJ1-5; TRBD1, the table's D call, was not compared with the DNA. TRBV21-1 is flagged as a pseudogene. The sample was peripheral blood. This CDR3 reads CASSKAGQGSLWQPQHF. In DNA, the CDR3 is TGTGCCAGCAGCAAAGCTGGACAGGGGAGTTTGTGGCAGCCCCAGCATTTT.